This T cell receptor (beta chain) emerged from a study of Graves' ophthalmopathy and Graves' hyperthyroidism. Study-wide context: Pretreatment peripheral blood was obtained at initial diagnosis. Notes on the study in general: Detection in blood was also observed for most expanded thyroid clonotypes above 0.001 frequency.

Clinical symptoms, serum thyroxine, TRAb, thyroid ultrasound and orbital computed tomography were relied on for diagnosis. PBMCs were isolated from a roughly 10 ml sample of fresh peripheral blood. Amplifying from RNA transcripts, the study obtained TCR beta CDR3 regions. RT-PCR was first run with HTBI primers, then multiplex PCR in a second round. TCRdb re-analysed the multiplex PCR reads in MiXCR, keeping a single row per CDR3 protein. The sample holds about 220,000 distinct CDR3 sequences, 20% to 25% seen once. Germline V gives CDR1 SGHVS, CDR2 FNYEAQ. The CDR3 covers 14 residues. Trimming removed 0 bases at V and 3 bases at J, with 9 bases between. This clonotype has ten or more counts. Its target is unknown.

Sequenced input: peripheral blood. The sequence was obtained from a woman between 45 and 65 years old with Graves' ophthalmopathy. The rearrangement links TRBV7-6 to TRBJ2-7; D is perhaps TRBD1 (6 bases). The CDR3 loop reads CASSLAQGYYEQYF. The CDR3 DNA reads TGTGCCAGCAGCTTAGCGCAGGGGTACTACGAGCAGTACTTC. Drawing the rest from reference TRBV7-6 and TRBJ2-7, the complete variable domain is GAGVSQSPRYKVTKRGQDVALRCDPISGHVSLYWYRQALGQGPEFLTYFNYEAQQDKSGLPNDRFSAERPEGSISTLTIQRTEQRDSAMYRCASSLAQGYYEQYFGPGTRLTVT.